This TCR beta chain appears in the sequencing data of a study of graft-versus-host responses after intestinal transplantation. With respect to this clone: Its specificity is not known.

V was trimmed by 3 bases and J by 3 bases, leaving 14 bases between them. This CDR3 comprises 15 residues. From germline, CDR1 is PRHDT and CDR2 FYEKMQ (reference sequence). The repertoire was sequenced with immunoSEQ multiplex PCR; TCRdb's copy has only in-frame clones and lacks some. Of around 90,000 clones in the sample, approximately 90% were seen once. Sequencing was performed on unstimulated CD8+ T cells sorted from spleen or lymph node cells, taken before transplant. The TCR originated in a human donor who was the organ donor for an intestinal transplant. V gene TRBV13 combines with J gene TRBJ1-2; a possible D gene is TRBD1 (6 bases). The CDR3 here is CASSFWSRGDYGYTF. Here the CDR3 DNA reads TGTGCCAGCAGCTTCTGGAGCAGGGGTGACTATGGCTACACCTTC.